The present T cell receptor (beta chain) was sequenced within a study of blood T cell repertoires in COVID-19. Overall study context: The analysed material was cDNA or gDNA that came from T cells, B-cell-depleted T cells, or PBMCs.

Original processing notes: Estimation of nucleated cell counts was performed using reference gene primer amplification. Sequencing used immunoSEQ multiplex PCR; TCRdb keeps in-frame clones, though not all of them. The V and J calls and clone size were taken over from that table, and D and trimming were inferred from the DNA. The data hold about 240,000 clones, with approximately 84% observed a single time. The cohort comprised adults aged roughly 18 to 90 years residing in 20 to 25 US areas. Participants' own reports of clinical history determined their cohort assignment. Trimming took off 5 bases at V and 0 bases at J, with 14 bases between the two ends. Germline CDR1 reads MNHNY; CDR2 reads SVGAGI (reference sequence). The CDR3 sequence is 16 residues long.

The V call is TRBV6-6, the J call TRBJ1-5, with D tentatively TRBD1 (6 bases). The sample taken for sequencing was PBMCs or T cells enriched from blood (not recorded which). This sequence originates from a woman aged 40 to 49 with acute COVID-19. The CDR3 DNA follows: TGTGCCAGCAGTCGATATGTGGGGGCTAGCAATCAGCCCCAGCATTTT. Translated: CASSRYVGASNQPQHF.